Below, 21 T cell receptor beta chains from the same sample are listed, as sequenced in a study of T cell repertoires in cytomegalovirus infection. MiXCR, run by TCRdb on the reads, gives a single entry per CDR3 protein. Here the sample spans about 740,000 distinct CDR3 sequences, about 30% being singletons. Their cognate antigens are unknown. Specimen: cultured PBMCs, collected from culture after CMV antigen stimulation. The receptors stem from a human donor in good health (CMV status not recorded). Some clones in this sample may be carry-over from other donors' samples.

The chain combines TRBV7-8 with TRBJ2-7; 12 bases line up with TRBD2. J lost 3 bases, V lost 1 base, and 4 bases had no gene match. The CDR3 has 16 residues. CDR1 is SGHVS and CDR2 is FQNEAQ in the germline V gene. In nucleotides, the CDR3 is TGTGCCAGCAGCTTAGGTCTAGCGGGGGGGGGCTACGAGCAGTACTTC. Its translation is CASSLGLAGGGYEQYF. Full variable domain (missing parts from reference TRBV7-8 and TRBJ2-7): GAGVSQSPRYKVAKRGQDVALRCDPISGHVSLFWYQQALGQGPEFLTYFQNEAQLDKSGLPSDRFFAERPEGSVSTLKIQRTQQEDSAVYLCASSLGLAGGGYEQYFGPGTRLTVT.

This clonotype showed up just a few times. This sequence joins TRBV10-3 and TRBJ1-1; D call uncertain. V shed 9 bases and J shed 6 bases, with 23 bases lying between them. Germline lookup yields CDR1 ENHRY and CDR2 SYGVKD. The CDR3 runs to 15 residues. In DNA, the CDR3 is TGTGCCATGCCGTTGGGCGGGCGGTTTATCGCTGAAGCTTTCTTT. As protein: CAMPLGGRFIAEAFF.

Notes on this clonotype: At one boundary the junction diverges from the germline segment, which might be a read error. The V call is TRBV18, the J call TRBJ1-1; 8 bases line up with TRBD1. Germline V lookup: CDR1 KGHSH, CDR2 LQKENI. This CDR3 is 14 amino acids long. CDR3 loop: CASSPQGGDERAFF. CDR3 nucleotide sequence: TGTGCCAGCTCCCCACAGGGGGGTGATGAACGAGCTTTCTTT.

This clonotype has a count of ten or more. The gene calls are TRBV7-6 and TRBJ2-7; a possible D gene is TRBD2 (5 bases). Looked up from germline, CDR1 is SGHVS and CDR2 is FNYEAQ. The CDR3 has 14 residues. Trimming took 5 bases from V and 6 from J, leaving 17 bases between them. CDR3 region: CASSQGPLGAEQYF. CDR3 bases: TGTGCCAGCAGCCAAGGCCCCCTGGGAGCCGAGCAGTACTTC.

This clonotype was seen many times. The V gene is TRBV7-2, the J gene TRBJ2-6, with TRBD1 matching over 7 bases. Germline values: CDR1 SGHTA, CDR2 FQGNSA. The CDR3 loop spans 18 amino acids. Trimming removed 5 bases from V and 0 bases from J; junction bases left unmatched: 10. The CDR3 sequence: CASSGTGQLFSGANVLTF. In DNA, the CDR3 is TGTGCCAGCAGCGGGACGGGACAGCTTTTCTCTGGGGCCAACGTCCTGACTTTC.

A single count supports this clonotype. The rearrangement uses TRBV7-2 and TRBJ2-3; no firm D call. Germline CDR1 SGHTA, CDR2 FQGNSA. CDR3 length: 14 amino acids. Deletions cut 3 bases from V and 2 bases from J, with 9 bases between. The CDR3 nucleotides are TGTGCCAGCAGCTTTGGGTCCTTCACAGATACGCAGTATTTT. Protein: CASSFGSFTDTQYF.

The chain couples TRBV27 to TRBJ2-1; D is possibly TRBD2 (6 bases). The CDR3 has 15 amino acids. From germline, CDR1 is MNHEY and CDR2 SMNVEV (reference sequence). V lost 5 bases and J lost 4, with 15 bases in between. The CDR3 loop is CASSRRGTSYNEQFF. The CDR3 DNA sequence: TGTGCCAGCAGTAGGCGGGGAACCTCATACAATGAGCAGTTCTTC.

The genes are TRBV7-8 and TRBJ2-2; the match to TRBD2 covers 10 bases. The germline gives CDR1 SGHVS, CDR2 FQNEAQ. This CDR3 comprises 16 residues. V dropped 0 bases and J dropped 6; count of bases not matched to a gene: 4. The CDR3 region is CASSLASAGGAGELFF. The CDR3 DNA reads as TGTGCCAGCAGCTTAGCGTCAGCGGGGGGGGCCGGGGAGCTGTTTTTT.

This clonotype was observed a few times. DNA of the CDR3: TGCAGCGTTGTGAAAGGGGGCCGGGAGACCCAGTACTTC. Translating it yields CSVVKGGRETQYF. The chain recombines TRBV29-1 with TRBJ2-5, with TRBD1 identical over 7 bases. There are 13 residues in the CDR3. J lost 5 bases, V lost 4 bases, and 7 bases had no gene match. The V gene's germline CDR1 is SQVTM and CDR2 ANQGSEA.

J is TRBJ2-5 and V is TRBV9; D perhaps matches TRBD1 (5 bases). Trimming removed 5 bases at V and 5 bases at J, with 13 bases between. The CDR3 loop spans 13 amino acids. CDR1 and CDR2 from the germline V gene are SGDLS and YYNGEE. CDR3 DNA sequence: TGTGCCAGCAGTAAGACAGAGAAGGAGACCCAGTACTTC. Its protein is CASSKTEKETQYF.

The CDR3 region is CASSSQVSNYGYTF. The DNA for the CDR3 is TGTGCCAGCAGCTCGCAGGTTTCTAACTATGGCTACACCTTC. The V gene is TRBV7-2, the J gene TRBJ1-2; D is unresolved. Trimming took 4 bases from V and 0 from J, leaving 9 bases between them. CDR1 and CDR2 from the germline V gene are SGHTA and FQGNSA. This CDR3 is built from 14 residues.

This clonotype was counted a few times. The chain couples TRBV18 to TRBJ2-1, with D possibly matching TRBD1 (6 bases). The CDR3 has 15 amino acids. V was pared by 5 bases and J by 8 bases, with 19 bases between. Germline V gene lookup returns CDR1 KGHSH and CDR2 LQKENI. The CDR3: CASSRDTRTFDEQFF. CDR3 sequence (DNA): TGTGCCAGCTCAAGGGACACAAGGACCTTTGATGAGCAGTTCTTC.

The chain employs TRBV29-1 and TRBJ1-1, with no clear D. The V end lost 4 bases, the J end lost 1 base, and 16 bases lay between the germline ends. The germline V gene encodes CDR1 SQVTM and CDR2 ANQGSEA. The CDR3 covers 15 residues. CDR3 bases: TGCAGCGTTGCGGCCAGTTTTACGACGAACACTGAAGCTTTCTTT. Its protein product is CSVAASFTTNTEAFF.

This chain uses TRBV11-2 with TRBJ2-2, with D unresolved. The CDR3 is made up of 15 amino acids. Germline CDR1 is SGHAT and CDR2 is FQNNGV. The V and J ends lost 4 bases and 1 base respectively, with 10 bases between them. The CDR3 region is CASSYDGLNTGELFF. CDR3 in DNA: TGTGCCAGCAGCTACGACGGGCTGAACACCGGGGAGCTGTTTTTT.

This sequence joins TRBV5-5 and TRBJ1-1; TRBD1 matches at 9 bases. This CDR3 is built from 14 residues. V was clipped by 4 bases and J by 10 bases; unmatched bases: 11. Germline CDR1 is SGHKS and CDR2 is YYEKEE (reference sequence). The CDR3 spells CASSLRTGQGRAFF. The DNA for the CDR3 is TGTGCCAGCAGCCTACGTACGGGACAGGGTAGAGCTTTCTTT. The variable domain in full, completed from reference TRBV5-5 and TRBJ1-1, reads DAGVTQSPTHLIKTRGQQVTLRCSPISGHKSVSWYQQVLGQGPQFIFQYYEKEERGRGNFPDRFSARQFPNYSSELNVNALLLGDSALYLCASSLRTGQGRAFFGQGTRLTVV.

This clonotype was recorded many times. This chain uses TRBV7-2 with TRBJ2-3; no clear D gene. V lost 5 bases and J lost 3, with 15 bases in between. The CDR3 spans 15 residues. The germline gives CDR1 SGHTA, CDR2 FQGNSA. The DNA of the CDR3 is TGTGCCAGCAGCCCGAGTCTGCAGAGGACAGATACGCAGTATTTT. Its protein is CASSPSLQRTDTQYF.

This clonotype has more than one count but fewer than ten. The chain couples TRBV4-1 to TRBJ2-6; weak D call: TRBD1 (5 bases). Trimming left V 3 bases short and J 4 bases short, with 19 bases between. This CDR3 has 18 amino acids. The germline CDR1 and CDR2 sequences are MGHRA and YSYEKL. The DNA of the CDR3 is TGCGCCAGCAGCCATCCCAGAGACAGCCTCTCGGGGGCCAACGTCCTGACTTTC. Its protein product is CASSHPRDSLSGANVLTF.

V usage is TRBV4-1 and J usage is TRBJ2-1; no firm D call. In germline, CDR1 is MGHRA, CDR2 YSYEKL. The CDR3 consists of 13 residues. With 0 bases removed from V and 7 bases from J, the gap between germline ends came to 7 bases. The CDR3: CASSQDGVNEQFF. As DNA, the CDR3 is TGCGCCAGCAGCCAAGATGGGGTAAATGAGCAGTTCTTC.

This clonotype was recorded a few times. The chain links TRBV7-9 to TRBJ2-5; D assignment may be TRBD1 or TRBD2 (5 bases each). V lost 5 bases, J lost 5 bases, and 15 bases lay in between. Germline values: CDR1 SEHNR, CDR2 FQNEAQ (reference sequence). The CDR3 has 14 amino acids. CDR3 amino acids: CASSPITGRETQYF. The CDR3 region has the DNA TGTGCCAGCAGCCCAATAACGGGGCGGGAGACCCAGTACTTC.

Only a few counts were recorded for this clonotype. V gene TRBV7-2 combines with J gene TRBJ1-1; D possibly corresponds to TRBD1 (5 bases). This CDR3 has 12 residues. The germline CDR1 and CDR2 sequences are SGHTA and FQGNSA. Trimming removed 1 base from V and 7 bases from J, with 7 bases in between. CDR3 sequence: CASSLDGGEAFF. The DNA of the CDR3 is TGTGCCAGCAGCTTAGACGGGGGTGAAGCTTTCTTT.

This clonotype was observed many times. V and J are TRBV7-2 and TRBJ1-1; D unclear. Germline CDR1 is SGHTA and CDR2 is FQGNSA. Trimming removed 6 bases at V and 1 base at J, with 9 bases between. This CDR3 comprises 13 residues. In nucleotides, the CDR3 is TGTGCCAGCAGTTCTAGGTGGAACACTGAAGCTTTCTTT. Translation gives CASSSRWNTEAFF.